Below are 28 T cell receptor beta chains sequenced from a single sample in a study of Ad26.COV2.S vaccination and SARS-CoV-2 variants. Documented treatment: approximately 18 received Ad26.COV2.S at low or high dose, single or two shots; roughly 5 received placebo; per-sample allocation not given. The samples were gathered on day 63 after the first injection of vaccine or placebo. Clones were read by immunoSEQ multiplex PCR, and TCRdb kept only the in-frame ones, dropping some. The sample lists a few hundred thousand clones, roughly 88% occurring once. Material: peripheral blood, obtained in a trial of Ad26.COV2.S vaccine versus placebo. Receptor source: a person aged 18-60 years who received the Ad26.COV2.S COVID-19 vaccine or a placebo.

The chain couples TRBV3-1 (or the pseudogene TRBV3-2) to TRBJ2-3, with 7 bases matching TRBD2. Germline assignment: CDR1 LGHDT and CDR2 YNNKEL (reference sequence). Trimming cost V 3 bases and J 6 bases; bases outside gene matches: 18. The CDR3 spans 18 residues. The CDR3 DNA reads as TGTGCCAGCAGCCACGCCTTACTTAGCGGGCCCGTCGCCGATACGCAGTATTTT. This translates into CASSHALLSGPVADTQYF.

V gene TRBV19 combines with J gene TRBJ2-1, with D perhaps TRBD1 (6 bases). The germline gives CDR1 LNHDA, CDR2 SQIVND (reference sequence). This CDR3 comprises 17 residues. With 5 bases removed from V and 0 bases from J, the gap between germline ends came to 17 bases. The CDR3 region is CASSLSGTPGSYNEQFF. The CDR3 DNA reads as TGTGCCAGTAGTCTATCTGGGACACCGGGCTCCTACAATGAGCAGTTCTTC.

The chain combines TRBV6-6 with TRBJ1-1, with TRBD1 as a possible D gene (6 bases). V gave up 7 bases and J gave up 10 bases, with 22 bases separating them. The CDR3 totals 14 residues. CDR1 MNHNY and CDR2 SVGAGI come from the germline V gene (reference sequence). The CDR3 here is CASTPPAGEWRAFF. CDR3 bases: TGTGCCAGCACTCCCCCCGCAGGGGAGTGGCGAGCTTTCTTT.

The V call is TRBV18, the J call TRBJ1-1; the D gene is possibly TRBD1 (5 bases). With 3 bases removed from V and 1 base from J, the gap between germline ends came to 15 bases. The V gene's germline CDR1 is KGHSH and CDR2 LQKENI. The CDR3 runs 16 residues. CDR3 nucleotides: TGTGCCAGCTCACCTCTGGACCGCGGGGGGAACACTGAAGCTTTCTTT. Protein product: CASSPLDRGGNTEAFF.

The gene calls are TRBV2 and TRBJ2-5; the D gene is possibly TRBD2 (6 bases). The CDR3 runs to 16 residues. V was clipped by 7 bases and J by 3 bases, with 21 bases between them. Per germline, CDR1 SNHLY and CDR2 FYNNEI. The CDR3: CASKRRGGEAEETQYF. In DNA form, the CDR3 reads TGTGCCAGCAAAAGGCGGGGCGGGGAGGCAGAAGAGACCCAGTACTTC. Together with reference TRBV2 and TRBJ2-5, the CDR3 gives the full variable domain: EPEVTQTPSHQVTQMGQEVILRCVPISNHLYFYWYRQILGQKVEFLVSFYNNEISEKSEIFDDQFSVERPDGSNFTLKIRSTKLEDSAMYFCASKRRGGEAEETQYFGPGTRLLVL.

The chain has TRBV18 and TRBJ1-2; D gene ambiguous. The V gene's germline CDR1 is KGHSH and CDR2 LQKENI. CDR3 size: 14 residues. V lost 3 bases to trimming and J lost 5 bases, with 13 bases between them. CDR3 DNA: TGTGCCAGCTCACCGAACAAGAAAGCGTATGGCTACACCTTC. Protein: CASSPNKKAYGYTF.

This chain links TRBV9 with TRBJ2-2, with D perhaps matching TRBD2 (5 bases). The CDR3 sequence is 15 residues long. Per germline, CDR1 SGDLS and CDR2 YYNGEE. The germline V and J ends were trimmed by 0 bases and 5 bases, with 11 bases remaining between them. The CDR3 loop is CASSVVGGGTGELFF. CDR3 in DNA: TGTGCCAGCAGCGTAGTAGGAGGTGGAACCGGGGAGCTGTTTTTT.

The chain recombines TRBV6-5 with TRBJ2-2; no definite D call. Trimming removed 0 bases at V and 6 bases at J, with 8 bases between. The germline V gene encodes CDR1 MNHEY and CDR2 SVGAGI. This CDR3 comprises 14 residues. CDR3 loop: CASSYSVSSGELFF. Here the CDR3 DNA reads TGTGCCAGCAGTTACTCGGTCTCATCCGGGGAGCTGTTTTTT.

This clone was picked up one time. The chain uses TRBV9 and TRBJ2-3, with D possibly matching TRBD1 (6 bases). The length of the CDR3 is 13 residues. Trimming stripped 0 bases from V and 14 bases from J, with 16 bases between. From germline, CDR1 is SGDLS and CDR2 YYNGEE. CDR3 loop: CASSVVPQGTRYF. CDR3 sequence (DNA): TGTGCCAGCAGCGTAGTGCCACAGGGCACCCGGTATTTT. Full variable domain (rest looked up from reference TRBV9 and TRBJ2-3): DSGVTQTPKHLITATGQRVTLRCSPRSGDLSVYWYQQSLDQGLQFLIQYYNGEERAKGNILERFSAQQFPDLHSELNLSSLELGDSALYFCASSVVPQGTRYFGPGTRLTVL.

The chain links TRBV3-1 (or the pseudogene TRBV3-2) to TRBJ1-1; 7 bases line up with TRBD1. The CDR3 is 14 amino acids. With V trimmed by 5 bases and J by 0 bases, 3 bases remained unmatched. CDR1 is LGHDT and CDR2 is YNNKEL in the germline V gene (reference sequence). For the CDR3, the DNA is TGTGCCAGCAGCACGGGACAGATGAACACTGAAGCTTTCTTT. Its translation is CASSTGQMNTEAFF.

The CDR3: CASSSGQGIRETQYF. The CDR3 coding sequence is TGTGCCAGCAGCTCGGGACAGGGGATTCGAGAGACCCAGTACTTC. The chain uses TRBV11-2 and TRBJ2-5, with 10 bases lining up with TRBD1. Trimming took 4 bases from V and 4 from J; bases not matched to a gene: 6. Germline CDR1 reads SGHAT; CDR2 reads FQNNGV. The CDR3 runs 15 residues. The entire variable domain, with the rest obtained from reference TRBV11-2 and TRBJ2-5, is as follows: EAGVAQSPRYKIIEKRQSVAFWCNPISGHATLYWYQQILGQGPKLLIQFQNNGVVDDSQLPKDRFSAERLKGVDSTLKIQPAKLEDSAVYLCASSSGQGIRETQYFGPGTRLLVL.

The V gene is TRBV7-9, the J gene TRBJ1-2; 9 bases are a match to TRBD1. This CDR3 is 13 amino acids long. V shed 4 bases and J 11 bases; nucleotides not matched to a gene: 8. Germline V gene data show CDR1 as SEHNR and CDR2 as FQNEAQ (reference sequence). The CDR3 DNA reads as TGTGCCAGCAGCTCTACGGGACAGGGATATTACACCTTC. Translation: CASSSTGQGYYTF.

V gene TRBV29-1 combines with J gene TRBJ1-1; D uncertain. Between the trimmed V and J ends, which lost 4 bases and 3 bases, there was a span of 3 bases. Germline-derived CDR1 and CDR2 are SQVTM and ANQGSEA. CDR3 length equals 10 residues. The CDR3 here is CSVGDTEAFF. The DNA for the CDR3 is TGCAGCGTTGGTGACACTGAAGCTTTCTTT.

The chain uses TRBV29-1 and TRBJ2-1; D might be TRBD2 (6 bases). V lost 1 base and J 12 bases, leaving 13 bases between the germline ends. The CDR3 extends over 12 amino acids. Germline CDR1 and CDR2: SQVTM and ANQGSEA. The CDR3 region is CSVEARGSVQFF. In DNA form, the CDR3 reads TGCAGCGTTGAAGCTCGGGGGAGCGTGCAGTTCTTC.

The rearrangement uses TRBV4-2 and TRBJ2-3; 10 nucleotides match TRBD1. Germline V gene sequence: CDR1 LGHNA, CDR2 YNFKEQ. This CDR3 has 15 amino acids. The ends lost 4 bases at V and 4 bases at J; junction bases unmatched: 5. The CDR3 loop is CASSRGTGVADTQYF. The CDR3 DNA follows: TGTGCCAGCAGCCGCGGGACAGGGGTCGCAGATACGCAGTATTTT.

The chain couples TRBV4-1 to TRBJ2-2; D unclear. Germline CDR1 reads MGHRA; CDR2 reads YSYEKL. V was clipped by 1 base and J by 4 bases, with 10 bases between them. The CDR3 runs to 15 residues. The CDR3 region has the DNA TGCGCCAGCAGCCAAGTTACTACCTCCACCGGGGAGCTGTTTTTT. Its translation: CASSQVTTSTGELFF.

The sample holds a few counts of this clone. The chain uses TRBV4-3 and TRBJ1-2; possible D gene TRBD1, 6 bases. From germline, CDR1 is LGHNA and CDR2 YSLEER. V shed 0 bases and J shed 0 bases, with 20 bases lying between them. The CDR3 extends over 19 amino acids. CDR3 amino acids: CASSQDREGGALPNYGYTF. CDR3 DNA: TGCGCCAGCAGCCAAGATCGGGAAGGGGGTGCACTTCCTAACTATGGCTACACCTTC.

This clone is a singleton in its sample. The CDR3 protein is CASSLGGGFGDGGYTF. The CDR3 DNA follows: TGTGCCAGCAGCTTAGGAGGGGGGTTTGGGGATGGTGGCTACACCTTC. V is TRBV7-6 and J is TRBJ1-2; weak D call: TRBD1 (6 bases). Trimming took off 1 base at V and 7 bases at J, with 19 bases between the two ends. From germline, CDR1 is SGHVS and CDR2 FNYEAQ. The CDR3 has 16 amino acids. Combining the CDR3 with reference TRBV7-6 and TRBJ1-2 gives the whole variable domain GAGVSQSPRYKVTKRGQDVALRCDPISGHVSLYWYRQALGQGPEFLTYFNYEAQQDKSGLPNDRFSAERPEGSISTLTIQRTEQRDSAMYRCASSLGGGFGDGGYTFGSGTRLTVV.

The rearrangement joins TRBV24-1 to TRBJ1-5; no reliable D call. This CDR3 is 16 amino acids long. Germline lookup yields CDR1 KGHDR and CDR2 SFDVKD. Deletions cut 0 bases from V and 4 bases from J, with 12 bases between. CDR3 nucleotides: TGTGCCACCAGTGATTTGCGAGGAGCAGCGAATCAGCCCCAGCATTTT. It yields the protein CATSDLRGAANQPQHF.

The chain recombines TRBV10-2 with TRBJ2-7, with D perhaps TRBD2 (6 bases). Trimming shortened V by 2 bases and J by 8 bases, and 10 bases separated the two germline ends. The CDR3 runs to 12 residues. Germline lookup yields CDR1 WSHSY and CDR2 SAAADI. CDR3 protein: CASSEQEGKQYF. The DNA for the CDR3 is TGCGCCAGCAGTGAGCAGGAGGGGAAGCAGTACTTC.

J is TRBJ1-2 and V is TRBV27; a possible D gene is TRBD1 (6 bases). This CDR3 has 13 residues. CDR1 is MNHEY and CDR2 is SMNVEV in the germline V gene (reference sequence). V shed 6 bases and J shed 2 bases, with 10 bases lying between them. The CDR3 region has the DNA TGTGCCAGCAGACTTACAGGGAACTATGGCTACACCTTC. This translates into CASRLTGNYGYTF.

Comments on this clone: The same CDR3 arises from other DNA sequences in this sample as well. This CDR3 reads CASSLGQGNTGELFF. In nucleotides, the CDR3 is TGTGCCAGCAGCTTGGGACAGGGGAACACCGGGGAGCTGTTTTTT. This sequence joins TRBV7-9 and TRBJ2-2; 9 nucleotides line up with TRBD1. V lost 3 bases, J lost 1 base, and 0 bases stayed unmatched. The CDR3 runs 15 residues. The germline V gene encodes CDR1 SEHNR and CDR2 FQNEAQ (reference sequence).

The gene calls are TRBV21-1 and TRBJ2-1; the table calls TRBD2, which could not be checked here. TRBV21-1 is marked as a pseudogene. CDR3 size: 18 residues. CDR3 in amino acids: CASRNGDAGASGGNEQFF. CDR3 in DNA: TGTGCCAGTAGAAATGGGGACGCCGGGGCTAGCGGGGGTAATGAGCAGTTCTTC.

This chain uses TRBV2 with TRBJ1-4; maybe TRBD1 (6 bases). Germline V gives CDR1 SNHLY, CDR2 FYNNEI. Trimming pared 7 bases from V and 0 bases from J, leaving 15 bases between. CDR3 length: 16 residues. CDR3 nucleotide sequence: TGTGCCAGCATCCGGGGGCCCGGGGCAACTAATGAAAAACTGTTTTTT. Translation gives CASIRGPGATNEKLFF. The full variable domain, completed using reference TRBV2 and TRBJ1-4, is EPEVTQTPSHQVTQMGQEVILRCVPISNHLYFYWYRQILGQKVEFLVSFYNNEISEKSEIFDDQFSVERPDGSNFTLKIRSTKLEDSAMYFCASIRGPGATNEKLFFGSGTQLSVL.

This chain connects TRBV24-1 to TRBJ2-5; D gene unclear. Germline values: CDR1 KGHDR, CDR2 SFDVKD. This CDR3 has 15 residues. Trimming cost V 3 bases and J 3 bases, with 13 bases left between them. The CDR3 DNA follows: TGTGCCACCAGTGATAGAGAAGGGCCCGAAGAGACCCAGTACTTC. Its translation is CATSDREGPEETQYF.

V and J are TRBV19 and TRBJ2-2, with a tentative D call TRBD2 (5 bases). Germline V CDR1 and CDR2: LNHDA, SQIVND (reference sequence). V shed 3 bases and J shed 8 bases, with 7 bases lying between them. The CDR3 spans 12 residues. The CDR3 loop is CASSISGGELFF. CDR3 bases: TGTGCCAGTAGTATCTCGGGGGGGGAGCTGTTTTTT.

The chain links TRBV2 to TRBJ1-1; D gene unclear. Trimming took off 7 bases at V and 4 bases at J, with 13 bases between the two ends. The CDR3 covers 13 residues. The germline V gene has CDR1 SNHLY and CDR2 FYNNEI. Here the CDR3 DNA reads TGTGCCAGCACGCCTGGGGTTGGCACTGAAGCTTTCTTT. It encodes CASTPGVGTEAFF.

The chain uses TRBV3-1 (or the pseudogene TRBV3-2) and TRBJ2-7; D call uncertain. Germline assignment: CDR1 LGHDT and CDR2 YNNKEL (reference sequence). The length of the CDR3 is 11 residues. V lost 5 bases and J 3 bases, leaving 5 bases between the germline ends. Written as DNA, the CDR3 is TGTGCCAGCAGCTTCAGCTACGAGCAGTACTTC. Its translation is CASSFSYEQYF.